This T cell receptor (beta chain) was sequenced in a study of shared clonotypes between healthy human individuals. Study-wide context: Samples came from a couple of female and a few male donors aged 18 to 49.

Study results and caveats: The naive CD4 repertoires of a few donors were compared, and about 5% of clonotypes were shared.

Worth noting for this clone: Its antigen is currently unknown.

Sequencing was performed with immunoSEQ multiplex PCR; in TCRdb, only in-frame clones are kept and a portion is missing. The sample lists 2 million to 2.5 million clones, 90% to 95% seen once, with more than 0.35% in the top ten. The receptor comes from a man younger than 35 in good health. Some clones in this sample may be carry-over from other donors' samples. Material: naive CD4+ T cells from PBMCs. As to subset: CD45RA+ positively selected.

This CDR3 is CASSSTQLAGSFETQYF. CDR3 bases: TGTGCCAGCTCATCAACTCAACTAGCGGGGAGCTTTGAGACCCAGTACTTC. V and J are TRBV18 and TRBJ2-5, with TRBD2 matching 10 bases. J lost 5 bases, V lost 5 bases, and 14 bases had no gene match. CDR3 length: 17 residues. Looked up from germline, CDR1 is KGHSH and CDR2 is LQKENI.